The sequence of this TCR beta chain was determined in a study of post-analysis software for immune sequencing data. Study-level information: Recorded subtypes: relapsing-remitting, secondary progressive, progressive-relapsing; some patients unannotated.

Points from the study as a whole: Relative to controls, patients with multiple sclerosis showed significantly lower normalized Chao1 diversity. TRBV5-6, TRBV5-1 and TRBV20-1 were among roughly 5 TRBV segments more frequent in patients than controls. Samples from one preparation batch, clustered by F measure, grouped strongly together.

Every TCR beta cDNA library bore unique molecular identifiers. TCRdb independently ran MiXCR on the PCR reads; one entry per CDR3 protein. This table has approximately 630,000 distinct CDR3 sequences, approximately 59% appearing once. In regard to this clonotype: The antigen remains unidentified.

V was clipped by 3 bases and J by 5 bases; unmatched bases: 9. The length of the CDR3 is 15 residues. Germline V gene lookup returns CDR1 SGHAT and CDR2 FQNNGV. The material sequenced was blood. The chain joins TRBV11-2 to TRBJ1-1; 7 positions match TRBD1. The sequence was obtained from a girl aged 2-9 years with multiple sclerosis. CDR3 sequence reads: CASSFQQGGRTEAFF. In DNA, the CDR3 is TGTGCCAGCAGCTTCCAACAAGGGGGCAGAACTGAAGCTTTCTTT.